Listed below are T cell receptor beta chains from one sample, sequenced in a study of OX40 agonist ivuxolimab in advanced cancers. Data came from immunoSEQ multiplex PCR; TCRdb stores just in-frame clones and leaves some out. Of some 33,000 clones listed, 80% to 90% are singletons. Sequencing used CD4+ or CD8+ T cells sorted from blood, obtained in a trial of the OX40 agonist ivuxolimab. The source is an adult with an advanced solid tumor such as melanoma, head and neck, liver or kidney cancer. Both conserved end residues are part of each CDR3. Fields, in order: V gene, clone size, CDR3 length, J gene, D gene, CDR3 protein, CDR3 DNA. A D gene is named only where the DNA matches it firmly. Size values are once, few and many counts, or a class for expanded clones, and some rows have none.

TRBV2,NA,13,TRBJ1-1,NA,CASSQGEWTEAFF,TGTGCCAGCAGCCAAGGGGAGTGGACTGAAGCTTTCTTT
TRBV9,NA,16,TRBJ2-3,TRBD1,CASSVTGQGARDTQYF,TGTGCCAGCAGCGTGACGGGACAGGGGGCGCGGGATACGCAGTATTTT
TRBV30,NA,18,TRBJ2-2,NA,CAWSVRSRVRMNTGELFF,TGTGCCTGGAGTGTACGCTCTCGGGTCAGGATGAACACCGGGGAGCTGTTTTTT
TRBV4-1,NA,15,TRBJ1-1,NA,CASSQTPGQNTEAFF,TGCGCCAGCAGCCAAACGCCGGGACAGAACACTGAAGCTTTCTTT
TRBV5-4,NA,12,TRBJ2-3,NA,CASSLVTDTQYF,TGTGCCAGCAGCTTGGTCACAGATACGCAGTATTTT
TRBV7-2,once,13,TRBJ2-4,NA,CASSVGSRDIQYF,TGTGCCAGCAGCGTAGGGTCCCGGGACATTCAGTACTTC
TRBV27,NA,17,TRBJ1-2,NA,CASSARTQNSLYVRYTF,TGTGCCAGCAGCGCAAGGACCCAAAACTCCCTTTACGTGAGGTACACCTTC
TRBV5-1,NA,17,TRBJ2-3,NA,CASSPVLRVVDADTQYF,TGCGCCAGCAGCCCGGTCCTCCGGGTAGTCGACGCAGATACGCAGTATTTT
TRBV5-6,NA,14,TRBJ1-1,NA,CASSFSVRNTEAFF,TGTGCCAGCAGCTTTTCCGTCAGGAACACTGAAGCTTTCTTT
TRBV5-1,NA,13,TRBJ1-1,NA,CATRTRLNTEAFF,TGCGCCACCAGGACGAGGTTGAACACTGAAGCTTTCTTT
TRBV7-2,NA,13,TRBJ2-7,NA,CASSFAPPREQYF,TGTGCCAGCAGCTTCGCCCCTCCTAGAGAGCAGTACTTC
TRBV27,NA,14,TRBJ1-2,NA,CASRSDGRAGGYTF,TGTGCCAGCAGGTCCGATGGGAGGGCTGGTGGCTACACCTTC
TRBV28,NA,16,TRBJ1-3,NA,CASSLPGPRSGNTIYF,TGTGCCAGCAGTTTACCGGGACCACGCTCTGGAAACACCATATATTTT
TRBV2,NA,14,TRBJ2-2,NA,CASIRDLGTGELFF,TGTGCCAGCATTAGGGACCTAGGCACCGGGGAGCTGTTTTTT
TRBV5-4,NA,15,TRBJ2-1,TRBD1,CASSPGTAIYNEQFF,TGTGCCAGCAGCCCCGGGACAGCGATATACAATGAGCAGTTCTTC
TRBV6-1,few,15,TRBJ1-2,NA,CASSEYRDARSGYTF,TGTGCCAGCAGTGAATACCGGGACGCTCGAAGCGGCTACACCTTC
TRBV6-5,NA,15,TRBJ2-5,NA,CASSYGGVLQETQYF,TGTGCCAGCAGTTACGGCGGGGTTCTCCAAGAGACCCAGTACTTC
TRBV18,NA,18,TRBJ1-1,TRBD1,CASSPNLAGGSTNTEAFF,TGTGCCAGCTCACCTAATCTCGCAGGGGGCTCGACGAACACTGAAGCTTTCTTT
TRBV19,NA,13,TRBJ1-5,NA,CASRPHSNQPQHF,TGTGCCAGTAGACCACATAGCAATCAGCCCCAGCATTTT
TRBV5-1,few,15,TRBJ2-1,TRBD2,CASSLTSGGPAQQFF,TGCGCCAGCAGCTTGACTAGCGGGGGACCGGCACAGCAGTTCTTC
TRBV7-9,NA,15,TRBJ1-1,NA,CASSLHGGSNTEAFF,TGTGCCAGCAGCTTACACGGGGGCTCGAACACTGAAGCTTTCTTT
TRBV27,NA,15,TRBJ2-7,NA,CASSFGTLSSYEQYF,TGTGCCAGCAGTTTCGGGACACTCAGCTCCTACGAGCAGTACTTC
TRBV7-6,NA,15,TRBJ2-7,TRBD1,CASSSQTGGVDEQYF,TGTGCCAGCAGCTCCCAGACAGGGGGGGTCGACGAGCAGTACTTC